The entry below describes one T cell receptor (beta chain). The antigen it recognizes is unknown. The input lacks base qualities; no much larger clone sits a single base away. Trimming at the junction amounts to 7 bases on V and 1 base on J, and the germline ends lie 19 bases apart. Looking up the germline V gene yields CDR1 MDHEN and CDR2 SYDVKM. Inclusive of the bounding cysteine and phenylalanine, the CDR3 is 16 residues long. The kept DNA is CDR3 alone, 48 bases in frame from the first base. The record originates from a study of blood T cell repertoires in COVID-19 (dated by TCRdb to 2018 to 2021). Looking at the study overall: Samples covering the acute and convalescent phases of COVID-19 were provided by collaborators in the United States, Italy and Spain. The repertoires were made available in a free public database intended to serve as a resource for research on the immune response to SARS-CoV-2. Subjects who had been exposed to COVID-19, were actively infected with it, or had recovered from it provided the deeply sampled blood TCRbeta repertoires that made up the dataset. Where HLA class I and class II types were available, the types were taken from metadata supplied by the sample provider, not from assay-based typing. Sample metadata almost always included a de-identified subject ID, COVID-19 status, age in years and sex. The prospective study material was composed of cDNA or gDNA derived from T cells, B-cell-depleted T cells, or PBMCs. Samples came from the ongoing ImmuneRACE study (first 160 participants) plus 1,254 subjects from 6 global collaborators. Overall results and qualifications from the work: The amount of clinical and demographic metadata varied by source and participant and was provided uncurated.

TCRbeta CDR3 regions were amplified from genomic DNA by means of the immunoSEQ Assay, a bias-controlled multiplex PCR. The authors' pipeline ran thus. Nucleated cell counts per sample were estimated from amplification of reference gene primers within the assay. Sequence reads were collapsed and filtered to measure the absolute abundance of every unique TCRbeta CDR3 rearrangement. Productive Simpson clonality was computed per sample as the square root of Simpson's diversity index over productive rearrangements. The table comes from immuneACCESS by way of TCRdb, which keeps in-frame sequences with V and J called. Part of the clones is missing from these tables; in studies checked, under half for an unresolved V gene and the rest for unknown reasons. V, J and clone size derive from that table, while D and trimming were established from the DNA sequence. In all, the sample holds around 100,000 clones, and 89% of those were seen once. The ten largest clonotypes hold roughly 2.6% of the sample.

In Seattle, one collaborating source enrolled patients while the infection was active and tracked those patients longitudinally over the course of disease. Whole blood was collected in K2EDTA tubes by collaborating institutions according to the institutions' own protocols. For TCRbeta analysis, collaborator samples were shipped as frozen whole blood, as isolated PBMCs, or as DNA extracted from either sample type. The sequence was collected from a man aged 45-60 years with COVID-19, enrolled during active disease. The specimen was peripheral blood. The sequence joins TRBV28 to TRBJ1-1, with TRBD1 as a weak D call on 5 bases. The CDR3: CASTHGGGVWNTEAFF. In nucleotides, the sequence is TGTGCCAGCACCCACGGTGGGGGGGTTTGGAACACTGAAGCTTTCTTT.